What follows are 15 T cell receptor beta chains derived from one specimen sequenced in a study of identical twins. Via MiXCR, TCRdb re-called the 5' RACE reads, giving one row per CDR3 protein. Of 500,000 to 550,000 distinct CDR3 sequences detected, roughly a fifth appear once; the ten largest clones hold around 0.9%. These same data were also listed under a study on T cells expressing NK-cell markers.

Sequenced: CD4+ T cells sorted from blood. The receptor source for this set is a woman younger than 35 in good health.

Only a few counts were recorded for this clonotype. A single base separates this from a much larger clone, so it may be a read error. V gene TRBV7-2 combines with J gene TRBJ2-3; D is ambiguous. The CDR3 runs to 11 residues. The germline CDR1 and CDR2 sequences are SGHTA and FQGNSA. The ends were cut back, 5 bases at V and 4 bases at J, with 4 bases in the middle. The CDR3 coding sequence is TGTGCCAGCAGCAACTCAGATACGCAGTATTTT. The encoded protein is CASSNSDTQYF. Full variable domain (remainder filled in from reference TRBV7-2 and TRBJ2-3): GAGVSQSPSNKVTEKGKDVELRCDPISGHTALYWYRQSLGQGLEFLIYFQGNSAPDKSGLPSDRFSAERTGGSVSTLTIQRTQQEDSAVYLCASSNSDTQYFGPGTRLTVL.

V and J are TRBV20-1 and TRBJ2-5; D possibly corresponds to TRBD1 (6 bases). This CDR3 has 14 amino acids. Trimming left V 0 bases short and J 5 bases short, with 13 bases between. Germline-derived CDR1 and CDR2 are DFQATT and SNEGSKA (reference sequence). The DNA for the CDR3 is TGCAGTGCTAGAGATCTCTTGAGGGGGGAGACCCAGTACTTC. Translated: CSARDLLRGETQYF.

This sequence joins TRBV7-9 and TRBJ2-1; D tentatively fits TRBD1 or TRBD2 (5 bases each). The V and J ends lost 5 bases and 8 bases respectively, with 16 bases between them. The CDR3 totals 14 residues. Germline V gene data show CDR1 as SEHNR and CDR2 as FQNEAQ (reference sequence). DNA for the CDR3: TGTGCCAGCAGCATGAGCGGCCTGGGGGATGAGCAGTTCTTC. This encodes CASSMSGLGDEQFF.

The chain employs TRBV12-3 or TRBV12-4 and TRBJ2-7; TRBD1 might be the D (6 bases). The CDR3 is made up of 18 amino acids. Trimming removed 3 bases from V and 6 bases from J, with 27 bases in between. DNA for the CDR3: TGTGCCAGCAGTTTCCACCCGGGACAAGGGGACGGTTCCGGCGAGCAGTACTTC. Translated: CASSFHPGQGDGSGEQYF.

This clonotype was seen a handful of times. J is TRBJ2-5 and V is TRBV11-2, with D perhaps TRBD2 (6 bases). Per the germline V gene, CDR1 is SGHAT and CDR2 is FQNNGV. The CDR3 covers 18 residues. Trimming removed 0 bases from V and 4 bases from J, with 21 bases in between. The CDR3 loop reads CASSLEPSRAGSGETQYF. CDR3 DNA sequence: TGTGCCAGCAGCTTAGAGCCGAGTCGGGCGGGGAGCGGAGAGACCCAGTACTTC.

This clonotype appeared a few times. A junction boundary mismatches the germline segment, possibly from a read error. This chain joins TRBV5-1 and TRBJ1-1; D uncertain. CDR1 is SGHRS and CDR2 is YFSETQ in the germline V gene. The CDR3 length is 15 residues. CDR3 sequence reads: CASSLRAGSGTQAFF. In nucleotides, the CDR3 is TGCGCCAGCAGCTTGAGGGCAGGCAGCGGCACTCAAGCTTTCTTT.

The V and J genes are TRBV5-5 and TRBJ2-5; 10 bases fit TRBD2. CDR1 is SGHKS and CDR2 is YYEKEE in the germline V gene (reference sequence). This CDR3 comprises 16 residues. The V segment lost 5 bases and the J segment 1 base; nucleotides outside the gene matches: 8. DNA for the CDR3: TGTGCCAGCAGGGTTCTAGCGGGGGCCCCCCAAGAGACCCAGTACTTC. Protein sequence: CASRVLAGAPQETQYF.

This chain connects TRBV20-1 to TRBJ2-7; 11 nucleotides match TRBD2. Trimming took 4 bases from V and 4 from J; bases not matched to a gene: 9. The CDR3 runs to 15 residues. Germline CDR1 DFQATT, CDR2 SNEGSKA (reference sequence). CDR3 amino acids: CSATSGGTSGYEQYF. Here the CDR3 DNA reads TGCAGTGCTACAAGTGGGGGGACTAGCGGTTACGAGCAGTACTTC.

This clonotype was found a few times. The chain has TRBV5-1 and TRBJ2-7, with 7 bases that match TRBD1. V lost 7 bases to trimming and J lost 2 bases; unmatched junction nucleotides: 9. Germline loops: CDR1 SGHRS, CDR2 YFSETQ. The CDR3 extends over 14 amino acids. The CDR3: CASQTGSRTYEQYF. CDR3 sequence (DNA): TGCGCCAGCCAGACAGGGAGTCGTACCTACGAGCAGTACTTC.

The V call is TRBV5-1, the J call TRBJ2-2; D might be TRBD1 (6 bases). CDR1 and CDR2 (germline): SGHRS, YFSETQ. Between the trimmed V and J ends, which lost 1 base and 1 base, there was a span of 8 bases. This CDR3 has 15 residues. Here the CDR3 reads CASSLPGQNTGELFF. DNA of the CDR3: TGCGCCAGCAGCTTGCCGGGACAGAACACCGGGGAGCTGTTTTTT.

This chain links TRBV10-1 with TRBJ2-7; 7 bases agree with TRBD1. V lost 6 bases to trimming and J lost 9 bases; unmatched junction nucleotides: 11. The CDR3 is 13 amino acids. Germline CDR1 and CDR2: WNHNN and SYGVQD (reference sequence). For the CDR3, the DNA is TGCGCCAGCAGATTCCCGGGACAGTTCAGGCAGTACTTC. Residues: CASRFPGQFRQYF.

The chain uses TRBV11-2 and TRBJ2-2; a weak D match, TRBD2 (5 bases). This CDR3 region has 13 residues. CDR1 is SGHAT, CDR2 FQNNGV, per germline. V lost 7 bases and J lost 6, with 12 bases in between. The CDR3 here is CASKSERAGELFF. The DNA of the CDR3 is TGTGCCAGCAAAAGCGAGAGGGCCGGGGAGCTGTTTTTT.

This clonotype was picked up a small number of times. This chain joins TRBV10-3 and TRBJ1-6; D is perhaps TRBD1 (6 bases). The CDR3 has 17 amino acids. CDR1 and CDR2 from the germline V gene are ENHRY and SYGVKD. Trimming stripped 0 bases from V and 7 bases from J, with 16 bases between. CDR3 sequence (DNA): TGTGCCATCAGTGAGTCCACCACGGGACAACGGAATTCACCCCTCCACTTT. Encoded protein: CAISESTTGQRNSPLHF.

This clonotype was seen a few times. V is TRBV20-1 and J is TRBJ1-1; TRBD1 is a possible D gene (6 bases). The CDR3 spans 13 residues. The germline V and J ends were trimmed by 4 bases and 0 bases, with 9 bases remaining between them. The germline CDR1 and CDR2 sequences are DFQATT and SNEGSKA (reference sequence). CDR3 sequence: CSATGTLNTEAFF. DNA for the CDR3: TGCAGTGCTACCGGGACATTGAACACTGAAGCTTTCTTT.

This clonotype was picked up a small number of times. The rearrangement uses TRBV15 and TRBJ1-2, with 7 bases that match TRBD1. The V gene end was trimmed by 0 bases and the J gene end by 8 bases; junction bases not matched to a gene: 6. The CDR3 sequence is 14 residues long. CDR1 and CDR2 (germline): LNHNV, YYDKDF (reference sequence). CDR3 sequence (DNA): TGTGCCACCAGCAGAGATAAGACAGGGCTAGGCTACACCTTC. Translating gives CATSRDKTGLGYTF.